The 20 T cell receptor beta chains reported below all come from one sample, sequenced in a study of regulatory T cells in long-lasting Graves disease. Combining iRepertoire HTBI primers with Arm-PCR of CDR3 regions, the authors built TCR beta libraries. TCRdb recomputed calls from the multiplex PCR reads with MiXCR, one row per CDR3 protein. The sample holds around 500,000 distinct CDR3 sequences, 15% to 20% seen once. The sample's time point: newly diagnosed GD, antithyroid drugs for less than 3 months. Extracted PBMC RNA gave rise to the TCR library. These same records also appear under a second study, on T cells in Graves' hyperthyroidism and ophthalmopathy.

This sample comprised peripheral blood mononuclear cells (PBMCs), obtained at new diagnosis, from a patient treated with antithyroid drugs. The receptors derive from a woman aged 40 to 65 with Graves disease.

This clonotype was found many times. The rearrangement joins TRBV20-1 to TRBJ2-5, with a weak D call TRBD1 (6 bases). V lost 4 bases and J 4 bases, leaving 19 bases between the germline ends. Germline V gene data show CDR1 as DFQATT and CDR2 as SNEGSKA (reference sequence). The CDR3 has 15 amino acids. CDR3 DNA: TGCAGTGCTACCAACAAGCCAGGGGTCTTAGAGACCCAGTACTTC. Its translation: CSATNKPGVLETQYF.

This clonotype has ten or more counts. The rearrangement links TRBV24-1 to TRBJ1-1; possibly TRBD1 for D (5 bases). From germline, CDR1 is KGHDR and CDR2 SFDVKD. The CDR3 has 13 amino acids. V lost 7 bases and J lost 3, with 11 bases in between. CDR3 sequence (DNA): TGTGCCACCAGGCGTCGGGGGGACACTGAAGCTTTCTTT. Its translation is CATRRRGDTEAFF.

The rearrangement joins TRBV28 to TRBJ1-5, with a weak D call TRBD1 (5 bases). The CDR3 extends over 15 amino acids. V lost 1 base, J lost 5 bases, and 12 bases lay in between. Per germline, CDR1 MDHEN and CDR2 SYDVKM. CDR3 bases: TGTGCCAGCAGTTTATCGGGGTCGGGGGATCAGCCCCAGCATTTT. The encoded protein is CASSLSGSGDQPQHF.

The V gene is TRBV29-1, the J gene TRBJ1-2, with D hard to call. Per the germline V gene, CDR1 is SQVTM and CDR2 is ANQGSEA. V lost 4 bases, J lost 2 bases, and 11 bases lay in between. The CDR3 loop spans 13 amino acids. CDR3 coding DNA: TGCAGCGTTGCACTTCAGGAGAACTATGGCTACACCTTC. It translates to CSVALQENYGYTF.

As DNA, the CDR3 is TGTGCCAGCAGCCTCGACAGGGTGGCCGAGCAGTACTTC. Translated: CASSLDRVAEQYF. The gene calls are TRBV12-3 or TRBV12-4 and TRBJ2-7; 7 bases agree with TRBD1. The V gene end was trimmed by 6 bases and the J gene end by 6 bases; junction bases not matched to a gene: 8. The CDR3 covers 13 residues.

J is TRBJ2-1 and V is TRBV5-8; the match to TRBD2 covers 8 bases. This CDR3 has 15 amino acids. The ends lost 6 bases at V and 3 bases at J; junction bases unmatched: 8. Germline CDR1 SGHTS, CDR2 YDEGEE. DNA of the CDR3: TGTGCCAGCACAACGGGGGGGGGGGACTACAATGAGCAGTTCTTC. Its protein is CASTTGGGDYNEQFF. Based on the CDR3 plus reference TRBV5-8 and TRBJ2-1, the full variable domain is EAGVTQSPTHLIKTRGQQATLRCSPISGHTSVYWYQQALGLGLQFLLWYDEGEERNRGNFPPRFSGRQFPNYSSELNVNALELEDSALYLCASTTGGGDYNEQFFGPGTRLTVL.

The chain carries TRBV7-9 and TRBJ2-2; TRBD1 aligns across 9 bases. Germline CDR1 SEHNR, CDR2 FQNEAQ (reference sequence). V gave up 5 bases and J gave up 5 bases; unmatched junction bases: 9. This CDR3 is 16 amino acids long. The CDR3 loop is CASSPGTGKGTGELFF. The DNA of the CDR3 is TGTGCCAGCAGCCCCGGGACAGGGAAGGGGACCGGGGAGCTGTTTTTT.

There are a few counts of this clonotype. The J gene is TRBJ2-6, the V gene TRBV12-5, with 7 nucleotides matching TRBD1. Germline V CDR1 and CDR2: LGHNT, FRNRAP. This CDR3 contains 17 residues. Losses at the gene ends were 1 base for V and 0 bases for J; bases not matched to a gene: 3. The CDR3 is CASGLGQGISGANVLTF. CDR3 DNA sequence: TGTGCTAGTGGTTTGGGACAGGGCATCTCTGGGGCCAACGTCCTGACTTTC.

This clonotype has more than one count but fewer than ten. The CDR3 sequence is CASKGQGKNIQYF. For the CDR3, the DNA is TGTGCCAGCAAGGGACAGGGAAAAAACATTCAGTACTTC. This rearrangement joins TRBV6-2 or TRBV6-3 to TRBJ2-4; TRBD1 agrees at 9 bases. J lost 4 bases, V lost 7 bases, and 2 bases had no gene match. Germline V gene sequence: CDR1 MNHEY, CDR2 SVGEGT. The CDR3 runs 13 residues.

This clonotype showed up just a few times. The chain carries TRBV12-3 or TRBV12-4 and TRBJ2-1; the match to TRBD1 covers 10 bases. V lost 3 bases to trimming and J lost 8 bases; unmatched junction nucleotides: 13. This CDR3 comprises 17 residues. The CDR3 reads CASSFGRGVGTGDEQFF. Written as DNA, the CDR3 is TGTGCCAGCAGTTTCGGGAGGGGTGTGGGGACAGGGGATGAGCAGTTCTTC.

The chain has TRBV7-2 and TRBJ2-7; D is possibly TRBD1 (6 bases). Trimming cost V 3 bases and J 4 bases, with 16 bases left between them. CDR1 and CDR2 from the germline V gene are SGHTA and FQGNSA. CDR3 length: 15 amino acids. The DNA of the CDR3 is TGTGCCAGCAGCTTTATGACAGGACTCGTATACGAGCAGTACTTC. This encodes CASSFMTGLVYEQYF.

This clonotype was found many times. This chain joins TRBV3-1 and TRBJ2-7; TRBD1 aligns across 11 bases. Germline CDR1 and CDR2: LGHDT and YNNKEL (reference sequence). The CDR3 runs to 14 residues. The V gene end was trimmed by 7 bases and the J gene end by 3 bases; junction bases not matched to a gene: 5. The CDR3 protein is CASTKGTGGYEQYF. CDR3 nucleotide sequence: TGTGCCAGCACCAAAGGGACAGGGGGCTACGAGCAGTACTTC.

The rearrangement uses TRBV7-2 and TRBJ1-2, with D possibly being TRBD1 (5 bases). Germline lookup yields CDR1 SGHTA and CDR2 FQGNSA. Between the trimmed V and J ends, which lost 5 bases and 8 bases, there was a span of 18 bases. The length of the CDR3 is 14 residues. CDR3 bases: TGTGCCAGCAGCCCCCCGGGGGGGGTGGGAGGCTACACCTTC. Its protein product is CASSPPGGVGGYTF.

There are many counts of this clonotype. At one of its ends the junction is not consistent with the germline gene, which may arise from a read error. The rearrangement links TRBV6-8 to TRBJ2-3; 8 bases line up with TRBD1. In germline, CDR1 is MNHGY, CDR2 SAAAGT. The CDR3 sequence is 14 residues long. As DNA, the CDR3 is TGCGCCAGCAGTTCGGACAGGGGCACAGATACGCAGTATTTT. It encodes CASSSDRGTDTQYF.

At least ten counts were recorded for this clonotype. The rearrangement links TRBV24-1 to TRBJ1-5; D gene ambiguous. With 0 bases removed from V and 11 bases from J, the gap between germline ends came to 10 bases. From germline, CDR1 is KGHDR and CDR2 SFDVKD. CDR3 size: 13 residues. CDR3 region: CATSDLTNGAQHF. The CDR3 nucleotides are TGTGCCACCAGTGATTTGACGAATGGGGCCCAGCATTTT.

This clonotype turned up a few times. This chain connects TRBV7-9 to TRBJ2-1, with D possibly TRBD1 on 7 matching bases. Deletions cut 5 bases from V and 4 bases from J, with 12 bases between. This CDR3 region has 14 residues. CDR1 SEHNR and CDR2 FQNEAQ come from the germline V gene (reference sequence). The CDR3 loop reads CASSRAGQYNEQFF. The DNA of the CDR3 is TGTGCCAGCAGCCGGGCGGGACAGTACAATGAGCAGTTCTTC.

This clonotype showed up many times. J is TRBJ2-5 and V is TRBV4-1; TRBD2 matches at 7 bases. Germline lookup yields CDR1 MGHRA and CDR2 YSYEKL. V lost 0 bases and J lost 5; bases outside the gene matches: 6. The CDR3 extends over 15 amino acids. CDR3 coding DNA: TGCGCCAGCAGCCAAGATGGGAGGGGCAGGGAGACCCAGTACTTC. It is translated as CASSQDGRGRETQYF.

Ten or more counts support this clonotype. This chain links TRBV27 with TRBJ2-7; possibly TRBD1 or TRBD2 for D (5 bases each). Looked up from germline, CDR1 is MNHEY and CDR2 is SMNVEV (reference sequence). V was cut by 2 bases and J by 2 bases, with 13 bases left in between. The CDR3 runs 15 residues. The CDR3 sequence: CASSLVGDRAYEQYF. CDR3 nucleotide sequence: TGTGCCAGCAGTTTAGTTGGGGACCGCGCCTACGAGCAGTACTTC.

This clonotype was seen at least ten times. The chain uses TRBV15 and TRBJ2-1; possibly TRBD1 for D (6 bases). The CDR3 length is 15 residues. Trimming took 0 bases from V and 9 from J, leaving 15 bases between them. CDR1 and CDR2 (germline): LNHNV, YYDKDF (reference sequence). CDR3 coding DNA: TGTGCCACCAGCAGAGATTTCATGGGGGCTGGTGAGCAGTTCTTC. Protein: CATSRDFMGAGEQFF.

In regard to this clonotype: A much larger clone differs by one base, so this may be a read error. The V gene is TRBV7-8, the J gene TRBJ2-3, with TRBD2 matching over 7 bases. J lost 2 bases, V lost 5 bases, and 7 bases had no gene match. CDR1 and CDR2 (germline): SGHVS, FQNEAQ. The CDR3 totals 15 residues. In DNA, the CDR3 is TGTGCCAGCAGCCCTGGGGGGGTCCTCACAGATACGCAGTATTTT. It yields the protein CASSPGGVLTDTQYF.